The 8 T cell receptor beta chains listed next were all sequenced from one sample in a study of blood T cell repertoires in COVID-19. Generated by immunoSEQ multiplex PCR, the TCRdb table keeps only in-frame clones and is missing some. The sample has some 87,000 clones, about 81% seen once. Sequenced sample: peripheral blood. The receptors were gathered from a human donor in a cohort sampled during active COVID-19.

The rearrangement links TRBV5-1 to TRBJ1-4, with D possibly being TRBD1 (6 bases). This CDR3 region has 14 residues. The V gene lost 3 bases and the J gene lost 8 bases, with 14 bases spanning the gap. Germline V gives CDR1 SGHRS, CDR2 YFSETQ. This CDR3 reads CASSYTGFGEKLFF. The CDR3 DNA follows: TGCGCCAGCAGCTATACAGGGTTTGGGGAAAAACTGTTTTTT.

The J gene is TRBJ1-1, the V gene TRBV7-9; 7 bases match TRBD1. The junction had 1 base not matched to a gene; V was cut back by 5 bases and J by 7 bases. The CDR3 runs 11 residues. Germline lookup yields CDR1 SEHNR and CDR2 FQNEAQ (reference sequence). CDR3 nucleotide sequence: TGTGCCAGCAGCGGGACAGTTGAAGCTTTCTTT. Protein product: CASSGTVEAFF.

The chain has TRBV12-3 or TRBV12-4 and TRBJ1-1, with D unresolved. Trimming took 5 bases from V and 0 from J, leaving 7 bases between them. The CDR3 consists of 13 residues. CDR3 residues: CASSLGMNTEAFF. CDR3 sequence (DNA): TGTGCCAGCAGTCTGGGCATGAACACTGAAGCTTTCTTT.

This chain joins TRBV19 and TRBJ1-3; 11 bases align to TRBD1. J lost 2 bases, V lost 6 bases, and 0 bases had no gene match. Germline CDR1 reads LNHDA; CDR2 reads SQIVND (reference sequence). The CDR3 is 14 residues long. The CDR3 loop is CASRGQGAGNTIYF. In DNA form, the CDR3 reads TGTGCCAGTAGGGGACAGGGGGCTGGAAACACCATATATTTT.

This rearrangement joins TRBV5-1 to TRBJ2-5; a weak D match, TRBD1 (5 bases). The V end lost 6 bases, the J end lost 5 bases, and 17 bases lay between the germline ends. There are 14 residues in the CDR3. Germline CDR1 reads SGHRS; CDR2 reads YFSETQ. CDR3 DNA: TGCGCCAGCACCCTTCAGGGTTGGGGCGAGACCCAGTACTTC. Translating it yields CASTLQGWGETQYF.

The rearrangement uses TRBV2 and TRBJ2-7; D gene unclear. Germline-derived CDR1 and CDR2 are SNHLY and FYNNEI. With 3 bases removed from V and 0 bases from J, the gap between germline ends came to 6 bases. The CDR3 has 13 amino acids. CDR3 DNA sequence: TGTGCCAGCAGTGACGAGCCCTCCTACGAGCAGTACTTC. It yields the protein CASSDEPSYEQYF.

V is TRBV7-2 and J is TRBJ1-6; 7 nucleotides line up with TRBD1. CDR3 length: 13 residues. Per germline, CDR1 SGHTA and CDR2 FQGNSA. V was clipped by 7 bases and J by 13 bases; unmatched bases: 10. CDR3 bases: TGTGCCAGCACCCCGGGACAGACGACGCCCCTCCACTTT. Its protein is CASTPGQTTPLHF.

The chain couples TRBV2 to TRBJ2-1, with TRBD2 matching over 7 bases. Trimming at V came to 4 bases and at J to 7 bases, leaving 13 bases not matched to a gene. This CDR3 spans 16 amino acids. Per the germline V gene, CDR1 is SNHLY and CDR2 is FYNNEI. In nucleotides, the CDR3 is TGTGCCAGCAGTGCGAGTTCGGGGGGATCTGGGAATGAGCAGTTCTTC. This gives the protein CASSASSGGSGNEQFF.